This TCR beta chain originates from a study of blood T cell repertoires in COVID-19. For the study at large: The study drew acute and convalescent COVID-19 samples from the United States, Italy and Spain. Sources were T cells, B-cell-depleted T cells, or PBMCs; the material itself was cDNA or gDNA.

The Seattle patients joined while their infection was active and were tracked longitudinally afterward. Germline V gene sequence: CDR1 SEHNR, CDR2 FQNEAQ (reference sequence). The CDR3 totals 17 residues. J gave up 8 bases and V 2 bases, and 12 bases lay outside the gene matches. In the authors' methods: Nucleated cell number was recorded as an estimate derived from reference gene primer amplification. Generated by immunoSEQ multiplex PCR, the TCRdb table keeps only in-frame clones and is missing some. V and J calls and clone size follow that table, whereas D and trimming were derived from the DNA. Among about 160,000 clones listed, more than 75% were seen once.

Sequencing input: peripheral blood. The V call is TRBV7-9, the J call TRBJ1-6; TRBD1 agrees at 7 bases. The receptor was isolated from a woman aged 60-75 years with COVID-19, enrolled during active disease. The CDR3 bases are TGTGCCAGCAGCTTAAGGGGGCTCCGGGATGGAGATTCACCCCTCCACTTT. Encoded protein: CASSLRGLRDGDSPLHF.